The 19 T cell receptor beta chains reported below all come from one sample, sequenced in a study of blood T cell repertoires in COVID-19. Here immunoSEQ multiplex PCR was the method, and the copy in TCRdb shows in-frame clones only, minus some. The data show fewer than 150,000 clones, under 85% seen once. Sequencing was performed on PBMCs or T cells enriched from blood (not recorded which). The receptors shown here come from a young man who had recovered from COVID-19.

This chain joins TRBV3-1 (or the pseudogene TRBV3-2) and TRBJ1-1; TRBD1 is a possible D gene (6 bases). The CDR3 contains 13 residues. Trimming stripped 3 bases from V and 7 bases from J, with 12 bases between. Germline assignment: CDR1 LGHDT and CDR2 YNNKEL (reference sequence). CDR3 sequence: CASSQGAKGEAFF. For the CDR3, the DNA is TGTGCCAGCAGCCAGGGGGCAAAAGGTGAAGCTTTCTTT.

The chain carries TRBV10-3 and TRBJ2-2; perhaps TRBD2 as D (6 bases). Trimming removed 10 bases at V and 7 bases at J, with 10 bases between. Germline V lookup: CDR1 ENHRY, CDR2 SYGVKD. This CDR3 has 11 amino acids. The CDR3 is CASAEGGELFF. DNA for the CDR3: TGTGCCAGCGCGGAGGGCGGGGAGCTGTTTTTT.

The chain carries TRBV5-1 and TRBJ2-7, with 7 bases matching TRBD2. The length of the CDR3 is 15 residues. The trim removed 2 bases at V and 1 base at J, leaving 6 bases unmatched. CDR1 and CDR2 from the germline V gene are SGHRS and YFSETQ. CDR3 residues: CASSFRDGGSYEQYF. The CDR3 DNA follows: TGCGCCAGCAGCTTCCGGGACGGGGGGTCCTACGAGCAGTACTTC.

This clone was recorded a few times. The chain employs TRBV25-1 and TRBJ1-2; 8 nucleotides agree with TRBD1. Germline V CDR1 and CDR2: MGHDK, SYGVNS. The ends lost 0 bases at V and 8 bases at J; junction bases unmatched: 8. CDR3 size: 15 residues. The CDR3 DNA reads TGTGCCAGCAGTGAATACCCCGACAGGGGCGGGGGCTACACCTTC. Translating gives CASSEYPDRGGGYTF.

The chain is built from TRBV27 and TRBJ2-3; D uncertain. The CDR3 loop spans 15 amino acids. Per the germline V gene, CDR1 is MNHEY and CDR2 is SMNVEV (reference sequence). Trimming pared 7 bases from V and 1 base from J, leaving 15 bases between. The CDR3 sequence: CASTKSDKRTDTQYF. The CDR3 bases are TGTGCCAGCACCAAATCCGACAAACGCACAGATACGCAGTATTTT.

Concerning this clone itself: The same CDR3 arises from other DNA sequences in this sample as well. The chain is built from TRBV18 and TRBJ2-5; D possibly corresponds to TRBD1 (6 bases). This CDR3 has 15 amino acids. In germline, CDR1 is KGHSH, CDR2 LQKENI. V was clipped by 0 bases and J by 4 bases, with 12 bases between them. CDR3 loop: CASSPPGLGGETQYF. The CDR3 DNA sequence: TGTGCCAGCTCACCACCGGGGTTAGGGGGAGAGACCCAGTACTTC.

This chain connects TRBV18 to TRBJ2-1; D is possibly TRBD2 (5 bases). Trimming took off 5 bases at V and 5 bases at J, with 10 bases between the two ends. CDR3 size: 13 residues. Germline V CDR1 and CDR2: KGHSH, LQKENI. The CDR3 DNA sequence: TGTGCCAGCTCATACCTAGCTGACAATGAGCAGTTCTTC. It yields the protein CASSYLADNEQFF.

V usage is TRBV27 and J usage is TRBJ2-7; D is perhaps TRBD1 (7 bases). The V gene lost 3 bases and the J gene lost 3 bases, with 18 bases spanning the gap. The germline V gene has CDR1 MNHEY and CDR2 SMNVEV (reference sequence). The CDR3 runs 16 residues. The CDR3 is CASSFLSAGGGYEQYF. The DNA of the CDR3 is TGTGCCAGCAGTTTTTTGTCAGCAGGGGGAGGCTACGAGCAGTACTTC.

Worth noting for this clone: One junction end disagrees with the germline gene, perhaps due to a read error. The J gene is TRBJ1-1, the V gene TRBV7-9; D is unclear. The V gene's germline CDR1 is SEHNR and CDR2 FQNEAQ (reference sequence). The CDR3 runs to 11 residues. CDR3 nucleotide sequence: TGTGCCAGCAGCTCGGCTTCGGAGCCATCTTTT. It encodes CASSSASEPSF.

V usage is TRBV7-9 and J usage is TRBJ1-4; tentative D call: TRBD1 (6 bases). The CDR3 contains 14 residues. The ends were cut back, 2 bases at V and 8 bases at J, with 12 bases in the middle. CDR1 is SEHNR, CDR2 FQNEAQ, per germline (reference sequence). CDR3 nucleotides: TGTGCCAGCAGCTTACCACAGGGTCTCGAAAAACTGTTTTTT. Translation: CASSLPQGLEKLFF.

This chain connects TRBV19 to TRBJ1-2; 12 bases line up with TRBD1. The CDR3 loop spans 14 amino acids. The V segment lost 5 bases and the J segment 8 bases; nucleotides outside the gene matches: 6. Germline assignment: CDR1 LNHDA and CDR2 SQIVND (reference sequence). The CDR3 DNA reads as TGTGCCAGTAGTGCGGGACAGGGGGCCGGGGGCTACACCTTC. The encoded protein is CASSAGQGAGGYTF.

The CDR3 DNA sequence: TGTGCCAGCAGCGTAAGGGGGAACTATGGCTACACCTTC. This gives the protein CASSVRGNYGYTF. The chain couples TRBV9 to TRBJ1-2; a possible D gene is TRBD1 (6 bases). This CDR3 is 13 amino acids long. Trimming took 1 base from V and 2 from J, leaving 6 bases between them. CDR1 is SGDLS, CDR2 YYNGEE, per germline.

The V and J genes are TRBV5-1 and TRBJ2-2; perhaps TRBD1 as D (6 bases). CDR3 length: 16 residues. The V end lost 0 bases, the J end lost 4 bases, and 13 bases lay between the germline ends. Germline values: CDR1 SGHRS, CDR2 YFSETQ. This CDR3 reads CASSLADRLPTGELFF. The CDR3, as DNA: TGCGCCAGCAGCTTGGCGGACAGATTACCCACCGGGGAGCTGTTTTTT.

This clone was observed at least ten times. The chain uses TRBV5-1 and TRBJ2-2; TRBD2 agrees at 10 bases. The CDR3 sequence is 15 residues long. Germline CDR1 reads SGHRS; CDR2 reads YFSETQ. Losses at the gene ends were 3 bases for V and 1 base for J; bases not matched to a gene: 0. The CDR3 DNA follows: TGCGCCAGCAGCTCTAGCGGGGGGAACACCGGGGAGCTGTTTTTT. Encoded protein: CASSSSGGNTGELFF.

The CDR3 nucleotides read TGTGCCAGCAAACCCTGGGGGCCGAACACTGAAGCTTTCTTT. Its translation is CASKPWGPNTEAFF. The chain uses TRBV27 and TRBJ1-1; possibly TRBD1 for D (6 bases). This CDR3 has 14 residues. Germline CDR1 is MNHEY and CDR2 is SMNVEV (reference sequence). V lost 7 bases and J 1 base, leaving 13 bases between the germline ends.

This clone has more than one count but fewer than ten. This CDR3 reads CASSQGGTSGFF. CDR3 nucleotide sequence: TGTGCCAGCAGCCAGGGCGGGACTAGCGGGTTCTTC. V usage is TRBV3-1 (or the pseudogene TRBV3-2) and J usage is TRBJ2-1; 11 positions match TRBD2. The junction had 4 bases not matched to a gene; V was cut back by 3 bases and J by 15 bases. This CDR3 is built from 12 residues. Germline V gene data show CDR1 as LGHDT and CDR2 as YNNKEL (reference sequence).

The chain recombines TRBV29-1 with TRBJ2-7, with 11 nucleotides matching TRBD2. CDR1 is SQVTM and CDR2 is ANQGSEA in the germline V gene. This CDR3 is built from 13 residues. The junction had 6 bases not matched to a gene; V was cut back by 4 bases and J by 7 bases. The CDR3 loop is CSVVGLAGMEQYF. CDR3 sequence (DNA): TGCAGCGTTGTAGGACTAGCGGGTATGGAGCAGTACTTC.

The chain employs TRBV18 and TRBJ1-1, with TRBD1 identical over 9 bases. Losses at the gene ends were 6 bases for V and 4 bases for J; bases not matched to a gene: 6. Germline V lookup: CDR1 KGHSH, CDR2 LQKENI. This CDR3 contains 14 residues. The CDR3 coding sequence is TGTGCCAGCTCGCCGGGACAGGGAGCCACTGAAGCTTTCTTT. Translating gives CASSPGQGATEAFF.

The chain recombines TRBV3-1 (or the pseudogene TRBV3-2) with TRBJ2-7; possible D gene TRBD2, 6 bases. V was trimmed by 4 bases and J by 5 bases, leaving 12 bases between them. The CDR3 totals 13 residues. Germline CDR1 and CDR2: LGHDT and YNNKEL (reference sequence). The CDR3 bases are TGTGCCAGCAGCCTACTAGCCGCCGACGAGCAGTACTTC. It yields the protein CASSLLAADEQYF.